A single T cell receptor (beta chain) is shown here with its context. The data are from a study of blood T cell repertoires in COVID-19. Assay: immunoSEQ multiplex PCR; the TCRdb copy retains only in-frame clones and omits some. The sample lists roughly 61,000 clones, less than 85% occurring once. CDR1 is LNHDA and CDR2 is SQIVND in the germline V gene (reference sequence). The CDR3 covers 14 residues. V was cut by 4 bases and J by 6 bases, with 12 bases left in between. The material sequenced was peripheral blood. The rearrangement uses TRBV19 and TRBJ2-2; no clear D. This receptor was identified in a woman in her seventies with acute or convalescent COVID-19. The CDR3: CASSTSRVSGELFF. In DNA form, the CDR3 reads TGTGCCAGTAGTACCTCCCGGGTGTCCGGGGAGCTGTTTTTT.